The 18 T cell receptor beta chains given below trace back to one sample, sequenced in a study of T cells after yellow fever vaccination. TCRdb analysed the 5' RACE reads with MiXCR anew, one entry per CDR3 protein. The sample lists 400,000 to 450,000 distinct CDR3 sequences, under 20% occurring once. The sample in question was PBMCs, obtained before the yellow fever booster vaccination. Every receptor here comes from a man aged 18 to 29 who received the YFV17D yellow fever vaccine.

The chain combines TRBV18 with TRBJ2-7, with a weak D call TRBD2 (5 bases). V lost 3 bases, J lost 0 bases, and 24 bases lay in between. Germline V gene data show CDR1 as KGHSH and CDR2 as LQKENI. The CDR3 is made up of 19 amino acids. The CDR3 sequence is CASSPLGVFSVASSYEQYF. The CDR3 nucleotides read TGTGCCAGCTCACCTCTGGGCGTCTTTAGCGTCGCCTCCTCCTACGAGCAGTACTTC. Looking up the rest from reference TRBV18 and TRBJ2-7 gives the full variable domain: NAGVMQNPRHLVRRRGQEARLRCSPMKGHSHVYWYRQLPEEGLKFMVYLQKENIIDESGMPKERFSAEFPKEGPSILRIQQVVRGDSAAYFCASSPLGVFSVASSYEQYFGPGTRLTVT.

This rearrangement joins TRBV4-1 to TRBJ2-7; D is ambiguous. V lost 0 bases and J 2 bases, leaving 20 bases between the germline ends. Germline V gene data show CDR1 as MGHRA and CDR2 as YSYEKL. The CDR3 runs to 18 residues. The CDR3 spells CASSQDRFRPDGAYEQYF. CDR3 bases: TGCGCCAGCAGCCAAGATAGGTTTCGGCCCGACGGCGCCTACGAGCAGTACTTC.

The chain joins TRBV27 to TRBJ2-1, with TRBD2 identical over 12 bases. CDR3 length: 17 residues. Germline V gene sequence: CDR1 MNHEY, CDR2 SMNVEV (reference sequence). V was clipped by 3 bases and J by 5 bases; unmatched bases: 8. The CDR3 protein is CASSFSRTSGTDNEQFF. The CDR3 coding sequence is TGTGCCAGCAGTTTCTCAAGGACTAGCGGGACCGACAATGAGCAGTTCTTC.

The J gene is TRBJ2-3, the V gene TRBV7-9; D perhaps matches TRBD2 (5 bases). Germline CDR1 reads SEHNR; CDR2 reads FQNEAQ (reference sequence). Trimming cost V 4 bases and J 0 bases, with 20 bases left between them. The CDR3 is made up of 18 amino acids. The CDR3 sequence is CASSSPWGAASSTDTQYF. CDR3 nucleotide sequence: TGTGCCAGCAGCTCCCCCTGGGGAGCGGCGAGTAGCACAGATACGCAGTATTTT.

This clonotype occurred a few times. This rearrangement joins TRBV7-2 to TRBJ1-2; TRBD1 is a possible D gene (5 bases). The CDR3 totals 13 residues. V lost 5 bases to trimming and J lost 6 bases, with 13 bases between them. Looked up from germline, CDR1 is SGHTA and CDR2 is FQGNSA. In nucleotides, the CDR3 is TGTGCCAGCAGCACTACCTGGGGGGATGGCTACACCTTC. It is translated as CASSTTWGDGYTF.

This clonotype was detected only a few times. The chain carries TRBV7-2 and TRBJ2-7, with D maybe TRBD2 (5 bases). This CDR3 region has 14 residues. Per germline, CDR1 SGHTA and CDR2 FQGNSA. V was shortened by 1 base and J by 6 bases, with 13 bases between the two germline ends. For the CDR3, the DNA is TGTGCCAGCAGCTTAGTAGGCCTTGCGGGCGAGCAGTACGTC. As protein: CASSLVGLAGEQYV.

Ten or more counts support this clonotype. One end of the junction varies from germline; a read error may be responsible. The chain uses TRBV5-1 and TRBJ2-2; no clear D gene. The CDR3 has 13 residues. Per the germline V gene, CDR1 is SGHRS and CDR2 is YFSETQ. CDR3 amino acids: CASSFPNTGELFF. CDR3 nucleotides: TGTGCCAGCAGTTTCCCGAACACCGGGGAGCTGTTTTTT.

This clonotype was detected only a few times. This chain connects TRBV6-5 to TRBJ2-1; D ambiguous. Trimming cost V 4 bases and J 4 bases, with 14 bases left between them. CDR3 length equals 15 residues. CDR1 is MNHEY, CDR2 SVGAGI, per germline. The CDR3 region is CASSLPQNGYNEQFF. The CDR3 coding sequence is TGTGCCAGCAGTTTGCCACAGAACGGATACAATGAGCAGTTCTTC.

The chain is built from TRBV20-1 and TRBJ2-5, with TRBD2 identical over 8 bases. This CDR3 is 15 amino acids long. In germline, CDR1 is DFQATT, CDR2 SNEGSKA (reference sequence). V trimming: 0 bases; J trimming: 2 bases; junction bases outside the gene matches: 5. This CDR3 reads CSARDPRGVQETQYF. As DNA, the CDR3 is TGCAGTGCTAGAGATCCGCGGGGGGTACAAGAGACCCAGTACTTC.

This clonotype turned up a few times. The rearrangement uses TRBV7-2 and TRBJ2-2; 8 nucleotides agree with TRBD1. V lost 6 bases, J lost 8 bases, and 11 bases stayed unmatched. Germline values: CDR1 SGHTA, CDR2 FQGNSA. CDR3 length: 15 residues. This chain's CDR3 is CASSSATGGFGELFF. The CDR3, as DNA: TGTGCCAGCAGTTCCGCTACAGGGGGGTTTGGGGAGCTGTTTTTT.

This clonotype was detected a few times. This chain uses TRBV10-3 with TRBJ1-5; 7 nucleotides line up with TRBD1. V was clipped by 3 bases and J by 7 bases; unmatched bases: 9. This CDR3 has 15 residues. Germline CDR1 is ENHRY and CDR2 is SYGVKD. As DNA, the CDR3 is TGTGCCATCAGTGAAAACAGGGAAGGGGGCCAGCCCCAGCATTTT. Encoded protein: CAISENREGGQPQHF.

V and J are TRBV4-3 and TRBJ1-5, with TRBD1 as a possible D gene (5 bases). The length of the CDR3 is 17 residues. Germline V gene sequence: CDR1 LGHNA, CDR2 YSLEER. V was pared by 0 bases and J by 2 bases, with 14 bases between. CDR3 nucleotide sequence: TGCGCCAGCAGCCAAGATTTGAGGGGTTCGGGCAATCAGCCCCAGCATTTT. Translating gives CASSQDLRGSGNQPQHF.

The chain combines TRBV5-1 with TRBJ2-2, with TRBD1 as a possible D gene (5 bases). Trimming shortened V by 2 bases and J by 3 bases, and 14 bases separated the two germline ends. The CDR3 contains 16 residues. Germline CDR1 reads SGHRS; CDR2 reads YFSETQ. DNA for the CDR3: TGCGCCAGCAGCTTAATCAGCAAAGGGGACACCGGGGAGCTGTTTTTT. Amino acid sequence: CASSLISKGDTGELFF.

This clonotype has only a few counts. This chain links TRBV20-1 with TRBJ1-3; D may be TRBD1 (5 bases). V lost 5 bases, J lost 2 bases, and 16 bases lay in between. The CDR3 is 15 residues long. Looked up from germline, CDR1 is DFQATT and CDR2 is SNEGSKA (reference sequence). CDR3 in DNA: TGCAGTGCTGGCCGGTCCGGGACCACTGGAAACACCATATATTTT. Translated: CSAGRSGTTGNTIYF.

This clonotype was observed many times. This chain links TRBV7-2 with TRBJ2-7; 10 bases fit TRBD1. This CDR3 contains 14 residues. The V and J ends lost 3 bases and 6 bases, in that order; junction bases with no gene match: 5. Germline lookup yields CDR1 SGHTA and CDR2 FQGNSA. CDR3 coding DNA: TGTGCCAGCAGCTTCGGGACAGGGGAGGGCGAGCAGTACTTC. This sequence encodes CASSFGTGEGEQYF.

This clonotype occurred many times. V usage is TRBV5-1 and J usage is TRBJ2-5; D call uncertain. Germline V gene sequence: CDR1 SGHRS, CDR2 YFSETQ. The CDR3 runs 14 residues. The V gene lost 0 bases and the J gene lost 5 bases, with 11 bases spanning the gap. CDR3 protein: CASSLGGDGETQYF. Here the CDR3 DNA reads TGCGCCAGCAGCTTGGGCGGCGACGGGGAGACCCAGTACTTC.

In its sample, this clonotype was seen a few times. The chain recombines TRBV7-9 with TRBJ2-1; TRBD2 matches at 14 bases. Germline assignment: CDR1 SEHNR and CDR2 FQNEAQ (reference sequence). With V trimmed by 5 bases and J by 2 bases, 8 bases remained unmatched. The CDR3 extends over 18 amino acids. DNA of the CDR3: TGTGCCAGCAGCCAGGGGACTAGCGGGGGCCTAACCTACAATGAGCAGTTCTTC. Translation: CASSQGTSGGLTYNEQFF.

The table lists this clonotype with many counts. The chain recombines TRBV7-9 with TRBJ2-7; 11 bases match TRBD2. V shed 1 base, J shed 13 bases, and the junction held 6 bases outside the gene matches. The CDR3 spans 13 residues. Germline loops: CDR1 SEHNR, CDR2 FQNEAQ (reference sequence). The DNA for the CDR3 is TGTGCCAGCAGCTTAGGACAGGGACTAGCGGCTTACTTC. Its protein product is CASSLGQGLAAYF.